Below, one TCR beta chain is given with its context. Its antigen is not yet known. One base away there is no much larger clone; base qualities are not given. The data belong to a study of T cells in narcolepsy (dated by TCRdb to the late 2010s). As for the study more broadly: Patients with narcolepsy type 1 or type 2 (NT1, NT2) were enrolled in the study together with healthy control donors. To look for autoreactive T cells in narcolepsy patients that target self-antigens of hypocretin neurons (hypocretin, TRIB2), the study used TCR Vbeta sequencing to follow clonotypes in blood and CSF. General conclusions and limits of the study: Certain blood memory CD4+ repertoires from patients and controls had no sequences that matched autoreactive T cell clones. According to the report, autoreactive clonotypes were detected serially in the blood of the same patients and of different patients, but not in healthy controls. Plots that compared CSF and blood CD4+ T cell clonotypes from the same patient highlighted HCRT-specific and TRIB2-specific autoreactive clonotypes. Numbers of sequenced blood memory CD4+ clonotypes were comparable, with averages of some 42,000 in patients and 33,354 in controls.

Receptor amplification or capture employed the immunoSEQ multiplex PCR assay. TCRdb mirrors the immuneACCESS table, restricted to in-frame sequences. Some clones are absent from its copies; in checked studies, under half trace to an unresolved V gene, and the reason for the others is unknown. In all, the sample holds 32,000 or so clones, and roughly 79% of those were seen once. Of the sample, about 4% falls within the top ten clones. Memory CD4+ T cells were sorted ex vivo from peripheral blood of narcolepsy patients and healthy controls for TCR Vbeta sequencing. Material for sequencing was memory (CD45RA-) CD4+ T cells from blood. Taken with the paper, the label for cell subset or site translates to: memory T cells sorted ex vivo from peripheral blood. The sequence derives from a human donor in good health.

The nucleotides read TGTGCCAGCAGTGAGAAGCAGACCTACGAGCAGTACTTC. This encodes CASSEKQTYEQYF. The chain is made from TRBV6-1 and TRBJ2-7; the D segment cannot be called with confidence. The V and J ends are trimmed by 3 bases and 2 bases, leaving 8 bases between them. CDR1 and CDR2 (MNHNS, SASEGT) derive from the germline V gene. The CDR3 sequence holds 13 residues, the cysteine and phenylalanine included. Only CDR3 DNA is held: 39 bases, read in frame from base 1.